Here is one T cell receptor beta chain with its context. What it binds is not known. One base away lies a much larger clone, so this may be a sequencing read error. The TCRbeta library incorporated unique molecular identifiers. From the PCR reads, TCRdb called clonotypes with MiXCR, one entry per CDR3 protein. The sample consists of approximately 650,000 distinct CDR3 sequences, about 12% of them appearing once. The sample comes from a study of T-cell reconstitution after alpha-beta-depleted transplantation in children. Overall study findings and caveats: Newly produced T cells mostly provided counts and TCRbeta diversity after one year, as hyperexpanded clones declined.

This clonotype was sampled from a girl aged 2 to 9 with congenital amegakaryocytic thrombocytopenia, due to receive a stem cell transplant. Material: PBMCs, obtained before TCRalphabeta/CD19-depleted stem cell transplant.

CDR3: CASSYYYIYEQYF. CDR3 nucleotide sequence: TGTGCCAGCAGTTACTACTATATCTACGAGCAGTACTTC. The chain links TRBV6-5 to TRBJ2-7; the D is unclear. Germline V gives CDR1 MNHEY, CDR2 SVGAGI. CDR3 length: 13 amino acids. Trimming took off 1 base at V and 3 bases at J, with 7 bases between the two ends.